These 23 T cell receptor beta chains originate from one sample sequenced in a study of blood T cell repertoires in COVID-19. Clones were read by immunoSEQ multiplex PCR, and TCRdb kept only the in-frame ones, dropping some. The profile shows some 330,000 clones, about nine tenths of them singletons. Sequencing was done on a sample of peripheral blood. These receptors came from a woman aged 25 to 45 with COVID-19, enrolled during active disease.

The chain uses TRBV5-1 and TRBJ2-1, with unresolved D. Trimming removed 0 bases at V and 0 bases at J, with 7 bases between. Germline V gene sequence: CDR1 SGHRS, CDR2 YFSETQ. The CDR3 is made up of 15 amino acids. The chain's CDR3 is CASSLGPGSYNEQFF. CDR3 nucleotides: TGCGCCAGCAGCTTGGGCCCGGGCTCCTACAATGAGCAGTTCTTC.

The chain carries TRBV6-5 and TRBJ1-4; D is ambiguous. Germline CDR1 is MNHEY and CDR2 is SVGAGI. The CDR3 length is 16 residues. V gave up 2 bases and J gave up 0 bases, with 10 bases separating them. CDR3 DNA: TGTGCCAGCAGTTACGGGCCTCAAACAACTAATGAAAAACTGTTTTTT. This encodes CASSYGPQTTNEKLFF.

The chain is built from TRBV2 and TRBJ1-3, with D unresolved. V was clipped by 6 bases and J by 5 bases, with 5 bases between them. From germline, CDR1 is SNHLY and CDR2 FYNNEI. CDR3 length equals 11 residues. DNA for the CDR3: TGTGCCAGCAGGCAGAGAAACACCATATATTTT. This encodes CASRQRNTIYF.

The chain has TRBV19 and TRBJ1-5; 7 nucleotides agree with TRBD1. The CDR3 is 16 amino acids. Trimming removed 5 bases from V and 2 bases from J; junction bases left unmatched: 9. The germline V gene has CDR1 LNHDA and CDR2 SQIVND (reference sequence). CDR3: CASSAGQDRRNQPQHF. The DNA of the CDR3 is TGTGCCAGTAGTGCCGGACAGGATCGACGCAATCAGCCCCAGCATTTT.

The chain uses TRBV21-1 and TRBJ1-1; no check of the table's D call, TRBD1, against the DNA was made. TRBV21-1 is termed a pseudogene. There are 15 residues in the CDR3. CDR3 bases: TGTGCCAGCAGCGAGAGCTCGGGACAGGGGGTTGAAGCTTTCTTT. Its protein product is CASSESSGQGVEAFF.

The chain couples TRBV2 to TRBJ2-3, with D maybe TRBD1 (6 bases). Germline lookup yields CDR1 SNHLY and CDR2 FYNNEI. Trimming stripped 6 bases from V and 1 base from J, with 14 bases between. The CDR3 has 15 amino acids. Here the CDR3 reads CASRAQGWGTDTQYF. DNA for the CDR3: TGTGCCAGCAGGGCACAGGGTTGGGGCACAGATACGCAGTATTTT.

The chain employs TRBV7-8 and TRBJ1-6; 9 nucleotides line up with TRBD1. The CDR3 is 14 residues long. V trimming: 3 bases; J trimming: 9 bases; junction bases outside the gene matches: 3. Per the germline V gene, CDR1 is SGHVS and CDR2 is FQNEAQ. The DNA of the CDR3 is TGTGCCAGCAGCTTGGACAGGGGAGGTTCACCCCTCCACTTT. As protein: CASSLDRGGSPLHF.

This rearrangement joins TRBV12-3 or TRBV12-4 to TRBJ1-1; possibly TRBD1 for D (5 bases). V shed 2 bases and J shed 7 bases, with 11 bases lying between them. The CDR3 totals 13 residues. The CDR3 sequence: CASSLYGGNEAFF. The CDR3 bases are TGTGCCAGCAGTTTATACGGGGGAAATGAAGCTTTCTTT.

This sequence joins TRBV6-5 and TRBJ1-2; a possible D gene is TRBD1 (5 bases). The length of the CDR3 is 16 residues. Trimming took 2 bases from V and 0 from J, leaving 13 bases between them. Germline CDR1 reads MNHEY; CDR2 reads SVGAGI. The CDR3 region has the DNA TGTGCCAGCAGTTACGGGTCGCAGGGCGCTAACTATGGCTACACCTTC. It translates to CASSYGSQGANYGYTF.

This clone was seen more than once but under ten times. The chain carries TRBV2 and TRBJ1-2, with 7 bases aligning to TRBD1. Looked up from germline, CDR1 is SNHLY and CDR2 is FYNNEI. V dropped 4 bases and J dropped 4; count of bases not matched to a gene: 3. CDR3 length: 13 residues. CDR3 amino acids: CASSAGDSYGYTF. Here the CDR3 DNA reads TGTGCCAGCAGTGCCGGGGACAGCTATGGCTACACCTTC.

The V call is TRBV2, the J call TRBJ1-2, with D possibly TRBD1 on 5 matching bases. Germline V gives CDR1 SNHLY, CDR2 FYNNEI. Trimming removed 8 bases from V and 4 bases from J, with 14 bases in between. The length of the CDR3 is 13 residues. The CDR3 here is CASQGRGSYGYTF. CDR3 DNA sequence: TGTGCCAGCCAGGGTAGGGGAAGCTATGGCTACACCTTC.

The rearrangement links TRBV28 to TRBJ1-2, with a weak D call TRBD1 (6 bases). Per germline, CDR1 MDHEN and CDR2 SYDVKM. The V gene lost 2 bases and the J gene lost 4 bases, with 11 bases spanning the gap. The CDR3 is 14 residues long. Here the CDR3 reads CASSLSRGSYGYTF. CDR3 nucleotide sequence: TGTGCCAGCAGTTTAAGCAGGGGTAGCTATGGCTACACCTTC.

The chain is built from TRBV12-5 and TRBJ1-5; 9 bases map to TRBD1. Trimming cost V 0 bases and J 0 bases; bases outside gene matches: 6. The CDR3 contains 18 residues. Germline loops: CDR1 LGHNT, CDR2 FRNRAP. The CDR3 region is CASGLVRDRADSNQPQHF. CDR3 nucleotide sequence: TGTGCTAGTGGTTTGGTACGGGACAGGGCCGATAGCAATCAGCCCCAGCATTTT.

The V call is TRBV28, the J call TRBJ2-1; D is unresolved. The CDR3 runs to 14 residues. CDR1 and CDR2 (germline): MDHEN, SYDVKM. Trimming stripped 3 bases from V and 0 bases from J, with 6 bases between. CDR3 nucleotides: TGTGCCAGCAGTTTGAGAAGCTCCTACAATGAGCAGTTCTTC. Translating gives CASSLRSSYNEQFF.

The chain combines TRBV6-5 with TRBJ1-2; D might be TRBD1 (6 bases). There are 15 residues in the CDR3. V dropped 7 bases and J dropped 4 bases, with 19 bases sitting between them. Germline CDR1 MNHEY, CDR2 SVGAGI. CDR3 amino acids: CASIPGRGGIYGYTF. The CDR3 DNA reads TGTGCCAGCATCCCCGGCAGGGGAGGGATCTATGGCTACACCTTC.

The rearrangement joins TRBV7-2 to TRBJ2-3; D possibly corresponds to TRBD2 (5 bases). CDR1 is SGHTA and CDR2 is FQGNSA in the germline V gene. V was pared by 2 bases and J by 4 bases, with 10 bases between. The CDR3 contains 14 residues. The CDR3 loop is CASSLILAPDTQYF. CDR3 DNA: TGTGCCAGCAGCTTAATTCTAGCCCCAGATACGCAGTATTTT.

The chain links TRBV5-1 to TRBJ2-7, with D maybe TRBD1 (5 bases). V was clipped by 0 bases and J by 3 bases, with 7 bases between them. This CDR3 has 13 amino acids. CDR1 SGHRS and CDR2 YFSETQ come from the germline V gene. The CDR3 spells CASSLEGNYEQYF. The CDR3 DNA is TGCGCCAGCAGCTTGGAGGGGAACTACGAGCAGTACTTC. The variable domain in full, with the rest retrieved from reference TRBV5-1 and TRBJ2-7, is KAGVTQTPRYLIKTRGQQVTLSCSPISGHRSVSWYQQTPGQGLQFLFEYFSETQRNKGNFPGRFSGRQFSNSRSEMNVSTLELGDSALYLCASSLEGNYEQYFGPGTRLTVT.

V usage is TRBV6-5 and J usage is TRBJ1-2; 7 nucleotides match TRBD1. This CDR3 is built from 16 residues. Per the germline V gene, CDR1 is MNHEY and CDR2 is SVGAGI. Trimming removed 0 bases from V and 8 bases from J; junction bases left unmatched: 12. CDR3 DNA sequence: TGTGCCAGCAGTTACTCCGAACTAGGGGGCCGGGGAGGCTACACCTTC. Amino acids: CASSYSELGGRGGYTF.

This chain connects TRBV7-2 to TRBJ1-2; D is ambiguous. The length of the CDR3 is 13 residues. Trimming took off 4 bases at V and 3 bases at J, with 9 bases between the two ends. Germline V gene lookup returns CDR1 SGHTA and CDR2 FQGNSA. The CDR3 nucleotides are TGTGCCAGCAGCTCTCAGGTTTACTATGGCTACACCTTC. Amino acids: CASSSQVYYGYTF.

This clone occurred once. The V and J genes are TRBV11-2 and TRBJ1-1; D is undetermined. The V and J ends lost 6 bases and 0 bases respectively, with 8 bases between them. The germline gives CDR1 SGHAT, CDR2 FQNNGV. The CDR3 spans 13 residues. This CDR3 reads CASRMTMNTEAFF. The CDR3, as DNA: TGTGCCAGCAGAATGACAATGAACACTGAAGCTTTCTTT.

The chain has TRBV28 and TRBJ1-2, with 8 bases identical to TRBD1. Trimming at V came to 5 bases and at J to 7 bases, leaving 15 bases not matched to a gene. The germline V gene has CDR1 MDHEN and CDR2 SYDVKM. The CDR3 has 16 residues. For the CDR3, the DNA is TGTGCCAGCAGTGCGAGCAGGGGGCTTCATGCGAGTGGCTACACCTTC. The encoded protein is CASSASRGLHASGYTF.

In nucleotides, the CDR3 is TGTGCCAGCAGTCAACAGGGGCGTGAGCAGTTCTTC. This translates into CASSQQGREQFF. The chain uses TRBV7-9 and TRBJ2-1; the match to TRBD1 covers 7 bases. Germline CDR1 and CDR2: SEHNR and FQNEAQ (reference sequence). V lost 6 bases and J lost 9; bases outside the gene matches: 5. This CDR3 has 12 amino acids.

This clone was picked up one time. The chain links TRBV6-5 to TRBJ1-1, with 12 bases fitting TRBD1. Germline lookup yields CDR1 MNHEY and CDR2 SVGAGI. After removal of 6 bases from V and 1 base from J, the junction contained 3 bases not matched to a gene. This CDR3 comprises 15 residues. The CDR3 here is CASRRDRGPNTEAFF. The CDR3 DNA reads as TGTGCCAGCAGGCGGGACAGGGGGCCGAACACTGAAGCTTTCTTT.